These 21 T cell receptor beta chains were sequenced from one sample in a study of CD8 T cells in Susac syndrome. The RNA, about 0.45 to 1 ug, was put through reverse transcription using random hexamers. TCRdb ran MiXCR on the immunoSEQ multiplex PCR reads and lists one entry per CDR3 protein. The sample records about 80,000 distinct CDR3 sequences, over 90% being singletons. The sequenced material came from CD8+ T cells from PBMCs. All receptors come from a human donor in good health.

This sequence joins TRBV20-1 and TRBJ1-1, with D perhaps TRBD1 (5 bases). This CDR3 has 12 amino acids. Trimming left V 6 bases short and J 7 bases short, with 15 bases between. CDR1 and CDR2 from the germline V gene are DFQATT and SNEGSKA (reference sequence). CDR3 residues: CSAHIGGVEAFF. CDR3 DNA sequence: TGCAGTGCCCATATCGGGGGAGTTGAAGCTTTCTTT.

The chain combines TRBV9 with TRBJ1-1; tentative D call: TRBD1 (5 bases). The CDR3 extends over 13 amino acids. CDR1 and CDR2 (germline): SGDLS, YYNGEE. V was cut by 4 bases and J by 3 bases, with 10 bases left in between. The CDR3 loop reads CASSTPGDTEAFF. The CDR3 DNA follows: TGTGCCAGCAGCACCCCGGGGGACACTGAAGCTTTCTTT.

A word on this clonotype: The junction departs from germline at one end; a sequencing error may be responsible. V is TRBV4-1 and J is TRBJ1-5; D possibly corresponds to TRBD1 (5 bases). The CDR3 covers 15 residues. Germline V gene data show CDR1 as MGHRA and CDR2 as YSYEKL. The CDR3 DNA is TGCGCCAGCAGCAAAGAAGGGAGGGGTAATCAGCCCCAGCATTTT. Residues: CASSKEGRGNQPQHF.

The chain couples TRBV5-1 to TRBJ2-7, with D possibly TRBD2 on 6 matching bases. Trimming shortened V by 5 bases and J by 2 bases, and 14 bases separated the two germline ends. The germline V gene has CDR1 SGHRS and CDR2 YFSETQ. CDR3 length: 14 residues. The CDR3 reads CASSPGTDAYEQYF. The DNA for the CDR3 is TGCGCCAGCAGTCCCGGGACTGACGCCTACGAGCAGTACTTC.

The rearrangement uses TRBV5-6 and TRBJ2-3; 11 nucleotides align to TRBD2. Germline V gene lookup returns CDR1 SGHDT and CDR2 YYEEEE. V lost 2 bases to trimming and J lost 4 bases; unmatched junction nucleotides: 9. The CDR3 has 17 residues. CDR3 in DNA: TGTGCCAGCAGCTTTTTTCTAGCGGGAGGTGGGGCAGATACGCAGTATTTT. This codes for CASSFFLAGGGADTQYF.

The rearrangement uses TRBV10-3 and TRBJ2-3, with unresolved D. This CDR3 region has 16 residues. Looked up from germline, CDR1 is ENHRY and CDR2 is SYGVKD. Trimming removed 2 bases at V and 0 bases at J, with 12 bases between. The CDR3 reads CAISEAPPPSTDTQYF. CDR3 bases: TGTGCCATCAGTGAGGCGCCCCCCCCAAGCACAGATACGCAGTATTTT.

The chain links TRBV20-1 to TRBJ2-7, with D possibly TRBD2 on 6 matching bases. Germline loops: CDR1 DFQATT, CDR2 SNEGSKA (reference sequence). V was cut by 0 bases and J by 0 bases, with 15 bases left in between. The CDR3 length is 16 residues. The CDR3, as DNA: TGCAGTGCTAGAGATCTTGCGGGGCTAGCCTCCTACGAGCAGTACTTC. It specifies CSARDLAGLASYEQYF.

This clonotype was detected only a few times. V is TRBV12-3 or TRBV12-4 and J is TRBJ2-7; D gene ambiguous. CDR3 length: 11 amino acids. With 8 bases removed from V and 2 bases from J, the gap between germline ends came to 7 bases. The CDR3: CASGPPYEQYF. Here the CDR3 DNA reads TGTGCCAGCGGCCCCCCCTACGAGCAGTACTTC.

The rearrangement joins TRBV5-1 to TRBJ2-7, with unresolved D. V dropped 4 bases and J dropped 3 bases, with 11 bases sitting between them. The CDR3 runs 13 residues. Germline V gene lookup returns CDR1 SGHRS and CDR2 YFSETQ. The DNA of the CDR3 is TGCGCCAGCAGCCAGGAAAGGGACTACGAGCAGTACTTC. Encoded protein: CASSQERDYEQYF.

The chain is built from TRBV3-1 and TRBJ2-5; no definite D call. Trimming removed 0 bases at V and 7 bases at J, with 9 bases between. The CDR3 has 13 amino acids. The germline CDR1 and CDR2 sequences are LGHDT and YNNKEL (reference sequence). CDR3 DNA sequence: TGTGCCAGCAGCCAAGATTCGGGTGGGACCCAGTACTTC. It is translated as CASSQDSGGTQYF.

The chain carries TRBV7-9 and TRBJ2-7, with a tentative D call TRBD2 (6 bases). Germline V CDR1 and CDR2: SEHNR, FQNEAQ (reference sequence). The CDR3 has 14 residues. The V and J ends lost 4 bases and 3 bases respectively, with 13 bases between them. Here the CDR3 reads CASSSPGGDYEQYV. CDR3 coding DNA: TGTGCCAGCAGCTCCCCGGGCGGGGACTACGAGCAGTACGTC.

The chain recombines TRBV4-1 with TRBJ2-3; no reliable D call. V lost 4 bases and J 0 bases, leaving 17 bases between the germline ends. CDR1 is MGHRA and CDR2 is YSYEKL in the germline V gene. The CDR3 runs to 17 residues. CDR3 in amino acids: CASSPKGLAVSTDTQYF. The CDR3, as DNA: TGCGCCAGCAGCCCAAAAGGCCTTGCGGTTAGCACAGATACGCAGTATTTT.

The chain links TRBV12-3 or TRBV12-4 to TRBJ2-7, with 10 bases fitting TRBD1. Unmatched junction bases numbered 6, after V lost 9 bases and J lost 4 bases. This CDR3 is 13 amino acids long. The CDR3 here is CASPRTGGYEQYF. The CDR3 DNA sequence: TGTGCCAGTCCTCGGACAGGGGGGTACGAGCAGTACTTC.

The CDR3 sequence: CASSHGGKTEAFF. In nucleotides, the CDR3 is TGCGCCAGCAGCCATGGGGGGAAGACTGAAGCTTTCTTT. This sequence joins TRBV4-1 and TRBJ1-1, with D maybe TRBD1 (5 bases). The length of the CDR3 is 13 residues. V lost 3 bases to trimming and J lost 5 bases, with 10 bases between them. Germline CDR1 is MGHRA and CDR2 is YSYEKL.

As for this clonotype: It is unclear where the CDR3 begins or ends on the DNA, so no DNA is shown, and the CDR3 is as TCRdb lists it. The chain combines TRBV21-1 with TRBJ2-7; TRBD1 is taken as the D call from the table, unchecked against the DNA. TRBV21-1 is a known pseudogene. The CDR3 is 16 residues long, ends included. The CDR3 protein is CASSARVGTGIYEQYF.

V usage is TRBV25-1 and J usage is TRBJ2-1; 7 nucleotides match TRBD1. The trim removed 5 bases at V and 5 bases at J, leaving 6 bases unmatched. The CDR3 is made up of 14 amino acids. CDR1 is MGHDK and CDR2 is SYGVNS in the germline V gene. The CDR3 spells CASSRPTGDNEQFF. CDR3 DNA: TGTGCCAGCAGTAGACCAACAGGGGACAATGAGCAGTTCTTC.

The V gene is TRBV6-1, the J gene TRBJ2-7, with D uncertain. Germline V gene data show CDR1 as MNHNS and CDR2 as SASEGT. The CDR3 covers 16 residues. Trimming took off 2 bases at V and 2 bases at J, with 16 bases between the two ends. The CDR3: CASSELWTVTTYEQYF. CDR3 nucleotide sequence: TGTGCCAGCAGTGAACTCTGGACGGTGACAACCTACGAGCAGTACTTC.

The chain recombines TRBV2 with TRBJ1-1; D is ambiguous. The germline gives CDR1 SNHLY, CDR2 FYNNEI. This CDR3 has 12 amino acids. Trimming stripped 6 bases from V and 2 bases from J, with 7 bases between. The chain's CDR3 is CASRTPNTEAFF. CDR3 coding DNA: TGTGCCAGCAGAACACCAAACACTGAAGCTTTCTTT. The full variable domain, with the rest looked up from reference TRBV2 and TRBJ1-1, is EPEVTQTPSHQVTQMGQEVILRCVPISNHLYFYWYRQILGQKVEFLVSFYNNEISEKSEIFDDQFSVERPDGSNFTLKIRSTKLEDSAMYFCASRTPNTEAFFGQGTRLTVV.

The chain recombines TRBV4-3 with TRBJ1-2; D not certain. Germline lookup yields CDR1 LGHNA and CDR2 YSLEER. Between the trimmed V and J ends, which lost 1 base and 4 bases, there was a span of 19 bases. This CDR3 is 17 amino acids long. For the CDR3, the DNA is TGCGCCAGCAGCCAAGCCATGGTCAAACCGGAAATCTATGGCTACACCTTC. It specifies CASSQAMVKPEIYGYTF.

This chain links TRBV14 with TRBJ2-3, with D possibly matching TRBD2 (5 bases). CDR1 and CDR2 (germline): SGHDN, FVKESK. The CDR3 has 16 amino acids. Trimming pared 0 bases from V and 4 bases from J, leaving 14 bases between. The CDR3 region has the DNA TGTGCCAGCAGCCAAGATTTCACTAGTATCTCAGATACGCAGTATTTT. Translating gives CASSQDFTSISDTQYF.

V gene TRBV29-1 combines with J gene TRBJ1-2, with TRBD1 matching 8 bases. The germline CDR1 and CDR2 sequences are SQVTM and ANQGSEA. V lost 6 bases and J lost 2; bases outside the gene matches: 5. The length of the CDR3 is 13 residues. CDR3 sequence reads: CSVQGAGNYGYTF. CDR3 DNA sequence: TGCAGCGTCCAGGGGGCGGGAAACTATGGCTACACCTTC.